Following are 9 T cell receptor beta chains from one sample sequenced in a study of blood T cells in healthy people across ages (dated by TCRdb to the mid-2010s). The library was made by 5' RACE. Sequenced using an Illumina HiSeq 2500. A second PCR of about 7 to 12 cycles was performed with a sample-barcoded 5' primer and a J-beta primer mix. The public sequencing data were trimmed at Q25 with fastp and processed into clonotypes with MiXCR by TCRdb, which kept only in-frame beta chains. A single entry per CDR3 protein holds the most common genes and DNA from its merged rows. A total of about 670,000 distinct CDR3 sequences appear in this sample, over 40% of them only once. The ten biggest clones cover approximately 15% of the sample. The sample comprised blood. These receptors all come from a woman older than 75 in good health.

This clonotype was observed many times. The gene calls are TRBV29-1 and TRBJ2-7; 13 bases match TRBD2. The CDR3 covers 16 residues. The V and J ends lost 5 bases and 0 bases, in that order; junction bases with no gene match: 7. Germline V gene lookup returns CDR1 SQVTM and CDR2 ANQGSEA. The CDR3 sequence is CSVSGLAGFDSYEQYF. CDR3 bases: TGCAGCGTTTCGGGACTAGCGGGATTTGACTCCTACGAGCAGTACTTC.

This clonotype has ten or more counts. The CDR3 region is CAIRTGTDNSPLHF. The CDR3 nucleotides read TGTGCCATCAGAACCGGGACAGATAATTCACCCCTCCACTTT. The gene calls are TRBV10-3 and TRBJ1-6; TRBD1 aligns across 7 bases. The ends lost 6 bases at V and 5 bases at J; junction bases unmatched: 4. Germline loops: CDR1 ENHRY, CDR2 SYGVKD. This CDR3 region has 14 residues.

The CDR3 sequence: CASSQDSGTGDNEQFF. CDR3 in DNA: TGTGCCAGCAGCCAAGATAGCGGGACAGGGGACAATGAGCAGTTCTTC. The chain employs TRBV4-2 and TRBJ2-1, with 10 bases that match TRBD1. Germline V gene data show CDR1 as LGHNA and CDR2 as YNFKEQ. V lost 0 bases and J lost 5; bases outside the gene matches: 4. CDR3 length: 16 amino acids.

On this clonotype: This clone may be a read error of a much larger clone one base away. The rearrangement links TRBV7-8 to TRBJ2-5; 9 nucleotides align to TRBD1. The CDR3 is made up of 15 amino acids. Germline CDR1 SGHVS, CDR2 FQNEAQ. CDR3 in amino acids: CSSSPWTGDQETQYF. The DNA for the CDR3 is TGTTCCAGCAGCCCATGGACAGGGGACCAAGAGACCCAGTACTTC.

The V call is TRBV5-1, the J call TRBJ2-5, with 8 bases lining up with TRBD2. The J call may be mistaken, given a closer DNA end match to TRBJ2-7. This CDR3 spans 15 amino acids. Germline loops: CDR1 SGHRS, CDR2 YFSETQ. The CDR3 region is CASSSREGAPNEQYF. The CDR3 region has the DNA TGCGCCAGCAGCTCCCGGGAGGGAGCCCCCAACGAGCAGTACTTC.

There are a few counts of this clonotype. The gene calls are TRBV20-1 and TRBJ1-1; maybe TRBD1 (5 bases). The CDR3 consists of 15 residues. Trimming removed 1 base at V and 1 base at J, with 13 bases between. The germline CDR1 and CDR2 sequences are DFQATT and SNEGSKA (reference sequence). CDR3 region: CSARVGGTSNTEAFF. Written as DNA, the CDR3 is TGCAGTGCTAGAGTCGGGGGGACGTCGAACACTGAAGCTTTCTTT.

CDR3 region: CASSFQSETDTQYF. In nucleotides, the CDR3 is TGCGCCAGCAGCTTCCAATCAGAGACAGATACGCAGTATTTT. This chain links TRBV5-1 with TRBJ2-3; no clear D gene. The CDR3 sequence is 14 residues long. Between the trimmed V and J ends, which lost 2 bases and 3 bases, there was a span of 10 bases. The germline CDR1 and CDR2 sequences are SGHRS and YFSETQ.

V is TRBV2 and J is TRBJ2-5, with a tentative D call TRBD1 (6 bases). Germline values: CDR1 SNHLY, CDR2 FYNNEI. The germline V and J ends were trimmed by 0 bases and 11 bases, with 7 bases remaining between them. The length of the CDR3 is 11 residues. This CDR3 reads CASSEAGTQYF. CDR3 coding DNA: TGTGCCAGCAGTGAAGCCGGGACACAGTACTTC.

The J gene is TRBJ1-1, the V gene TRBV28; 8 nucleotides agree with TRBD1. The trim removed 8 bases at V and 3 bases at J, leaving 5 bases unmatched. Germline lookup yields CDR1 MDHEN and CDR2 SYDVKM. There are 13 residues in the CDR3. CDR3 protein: CASSGQGYTEAFF. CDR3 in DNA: TGTGCCAGCTCAGGACAGGGATACACTGAAGCTTTCTTT.